Listed here are 32 T cell receptor beta chains from one sample, sequenced in a study of vaccination and CD4 T cells after COVID-19. The study sequenced cultured CD4+ T cell DNA using the Oncomine TCR Beta short-read assay. Scientists extracted genomic DNA from CD4+ T cells grown in culture. One entry per CDR3 protein, called by TCRdb with MiXCR from the PCR reads. The table has 9,500 to 14,000 distinct CDR3 sequences, around 30% seen once. The antigens of these receptors remain unknown. Sample treatment: approximately 10-day PBMC culture with coronavirus spike peptide pools or control peptides (ViraFEST assay). Gathered ahead of the COVID-19 pandemic (2011-2018) were the CD4+ T cells of the unexposed donor. The sequenced sample consisted of CD4+ T cells from blood, cultured in vitro. The receptors come from a human donor in good health.

J is TRBJ2-1 and V is TRBV11-3; weak D call: TRBD1 (7 bases). From germline, CDR1 is SGHNT and CDR2 YENEEA. The CDR3 contains 13 residues. With 5 bases removed from V and 7 bases from J, the gap between germline ends came to 12 bases. The CDR3 coding sequence is TGTGCCAGCAGCGCAGGGGGGAGGAATGAGCAGTTCTTC. Translated, it gives CASSAGGRNEQFF.

The rearrangement links TRBV20-1 to TRBJ2-6, with 10 nucleotides matching TRBD1. V lost 5 bases and J lost 3; bases outside the gene matches: 13. The length of the CDR3 is 18 residues. Germline-derived CDR1 and CDR2 are DFQATT and SNEGSKA (reference sequence). The chain's CDR3 is CSAEPRTGGSHGANVLTF. Written as DNA, the CDR3 is TGCAGTGCTGAGCCTCGGACAGGGGGTAGCCATGGGGCCAACGTCCTGACTTTC.

This clonotype occurred a few times. V is TRBV28 and J is TRBJ2-2; 10 nucleotides align to TRBD2. CDR3 length: 16 amino acids. V lost 8 bases and J lost 1; bases outside the gene matches: 7. Germline V gene data show CDR1 as MDHEN and CDR2 as SYDVKM. The CDR3 reads CASRIIAGGNTGELFF. DNA for the CDR3: TGTGCCAGCCGGATTATAGCGGGAGGGAACACCGGGGAGCTGTTTTTT.

This clonotype was observed a handful of times. This sequence joins TRBV28 and TRBJ1-1; the D is unclear. V was cut by 6 bases and J by 0 bases, with 14 bases left in between. The CDR3 length is 15 residues. Germline CDR1 is MDHEN and CDR2 is SYDVKM. CDR3 nucleotides: TGTGCCAGCAGCACCCCGGTAGCCATGAACACTGAAGCTTTCTTT. It translates to CASSTPVAMNTEAFF. The whole variable domain, filled in from reference TRBV28 and TRBJ1-1, reads DVKVTQSSRYLVKRTGEKVFLECVQDMDHENMFWYRQDPGLGLRLIYFSYDVKMKEKGDIPEGYSVSREKKERFSLILESASTNQTSMYLCASSTPVAMNTEAFFGQGTRLTVV.

This clonotype came up a few times. The V gene is TRBV2, the J gene TRBJ1-6; unclear D gene. V gave up 6 bases and J gave up 10 bases, with 16 bases separating them. Per germline, CDR1 SNHLY and CDR2 FYNNEI. The CDR3 consists of 14 residues. The chain's CDR3 is CASREATVRSPLHF. CDR3 in DNA: TGTGCCAGCAGGGAGGCTACAGTGAGATCACCCCTCCACTTT.

The chain employs TRBV6-1 and TRBJ2-7; no firm D call. Trimming removed 8 bases from V and 1 base from J, with 9 bases in between. Germline CDR1 is MNHNS and CDR2 is SASEGT. This CDR3 contains 12 residues. CDR3 nucleotides: TGTGCCAGCCAGACTCATTCCTACGAGCAGTACTTC. Residues: CASQTHSYEQYF.

This chain uses TRBV6-1 with TRBJ2-2, with 9 bases lining up with TRBD1. The germline CDR1 and CDR2 sequences are MNHNS and SASEGT. CDR3 length: 16 amino acids. V dropped 5 bases and J dropped 3; count of bases not matched to a gene: 7. In nucleotides, the CDR3 is TGTGCCAGCAGTAGCCCGACAGGGGGTCACACCGGGGAGCTGTTTTTT. Encoded protein: CASSSPTGGHTGELFF.

This clonotype came up a few times. V and J are TRBV7-3 and TRBJ2-2; D perhaps matches TRBD2 (6 bases). Deletions cut 1 base from V and 7 bases from J, with 13 bases between. CDR3 size: 15 residues. In germline, CDR1 is SGHTA, CDR2 FQGTGA. The CDR3 region is CASSLKAREVGELFF. The CDR3 DNA follows: TGTGCCAGCAGCTTAAAGGCCAGGGAGGTCGGGGAGCTGTTTTTT.

This clonotype appeared once. The genes are TRBV20-1 and TRBJ2-7; 10 bases match TRBD1. CDR3 length: 15 residues. Looked up from germline, CDR1 is DFQATT and CDR2 is SNEGSKA (reference sequence). In DNA, the CDR3 is TGCAGCGACAGATACCGGGACAGGGGACCCTACGAGCAGTACTTC. Translated: CSDRYRDRGPYEQYF.

The genes are TRBV30 and TRBJ2-3; 9 bases agree with TRBD2. The CDR3 covers 15 residues. V was clipped by 0 bases and J by 2 bases; unmatched bases: 3. Germline loops: CDR1 GTSNPN, CDR2 SVGIG (reference sequence). The DNA for the CDR3 is TGTGCCTGGAGTGTGTCTAGCGGGGCCACAGATACGCAGTATTTT. Its protein is CAWSVSSGATDTQYF.

CDR3 sequence (DNA): TGTGCCACTGGAAACAGGGGGCTTAGTTATGGCTACACCTTC. Translating gives CATGNRGLSYGYTF. This chain uses TRBV12-3 or TRBV12-4 with TRBJ1-2; 9 positions match TRBD1. The J segment lost 5 bases and the V segment lost 10 bases, leaving 11 bases of the junction unmatched. The CDR3 length is 14 residues.

The chain is built from TRBV7-2 and TRBJ2-3, with D possibly being TRBD1 (6 bases). This CDR3 region has 16 residues. The germline V gene has CDR1 SGHTA and CDR2 FQGNSA. V was pared by 3 bases and J by 6 bases, with 19 bases between. DNA of the CDR3: TGTGCCAGCAGCTTCCGCCGGGACACGGGTCGGGATACGCAGTATTTT. Translating gives CASSFRRDTGRDTQYF.

By share of the sample, this clonotype is medium-sized (0.01 to 0.1%). The gene calls are TRBV7-6 and TRBJ1-1, with 7 bases lining up with TRBD1. CDR3 length: 13 residues. Per germline, CDR1 SGHVS and CDR2 FNYEAQ. V shed 1 base and J 11 bases; nucleotides not matched to a gene: 7. The DNA of the CDR3 is TGTGCCAGCAGCTTAGGGCCCAGGGGGGTTGCTTTCTTT. As protein: CASSLGPRGVAFF. Full variable domain (remainder filled in from reference TRBV7-6 and TRBJ1-1): GAGVSQSPRYKVTKRGQDVALRCDPISGHVSLYWYRQALGQGPEFLTYFNYEAQQDKSGLPNDRFSAERPEGSISTLTIQRTEQRDSAMYRCASSLGPRGVAFFGQGTRLTVV.

V and J are TRBV7-3 and TRBJ1-1, with 8 positions matching TRBD1. The CDR3 has 13 amino acids. V shed 3 bases and J 5 bases; nucleotides not matched to a gene: 2. Germline V lookup: CDR1 SGHTA, CDR2 FQGTGA. In DNA, the CDR3 is TGTGCCAGCAGCTTGACAGGGGATACTGAAGCTTTCTTT. Translating it yields CASSLTGDTEAFF.

Only a few counts were recorded for this clonotype. V and J are TRBV20-1 and TRBJ2-3, with 9 bases that match TRBD1. Germline CDR1 reads DFQATT; CDR2 reads SNEGSKA (reference sequence). There are 13 residues in the CDR3. Germline trimming cut 6 bases from V and 1 base from J; bases unmatched to any gene: 2. CDR3 DNA: TGCAGTGCAAGACAGGGGGGCACAGATACGCAGTATTTT. This codes for CSARQGGTDTQYF.

The chain links TRBV6-1 to TRBJ2-3; D remains ambiguous. Trimming removed 3 bases at V and 0 bases at J, with 10 bases between. The germline V gene has CDR1 MNHNS and CDR2 SASEGT. The CDR3 runs to 15 residues. CDR3 loop: CASSDDGGSTDTQYF. The CDR3 nucleotides read TGTGCCAGCAGTGACGATGGCGGAAGCACAGATACGCAGTATTTT.

The gene calls are TRBV6-5 and TRBJ1-5; maybe TRBD1 (5 bases). The germline V gene encodes CDR1 MNHEY and CDR2 SVGAGI. The CDR3 spans 15 residues. The V end was cut by 2 bases, the J end by 4 bases, with 12 bases between. The CDR3 reads CASSYPVGGNQPQHF. The CDR3 DNA is TGTGCCAGCAGTTACCCGGTGGGGGGGAATCAGCCCCAGCATTTT.

V and J are TRBV15 and TRBJ2-1; TRBD2 agrees at 10 bases. Germline V gene sequence: CDR1 LNHNV, CDR2 YYDKDF (reference sequence). The CDR3 length is 18 residues. V dropped 2 bases and J dropped 5; count of bases not matched to a gene: 12. The CDR3: CATSRTTSSGRGHNEQFF. For the CDR3, the DNA is TGTGCCACCAGCAGAACTACCTCTAGCGGGAGAGGCCACAATGAGCAGTTCTTC.

This chain connects TRBV19 to TRBJ2-2; 8 bases map to TRBD2. CDR1 LNHDA and CDR2 SQIVND come from the germline V gene (reference sequence). The CDR3 spans 14 residues. Trimming removed 6 bases from V and 2 bases from J; junction bases left unmatched: 2. CDR3 region: CASRAGVNTGELFF. CDR3 coding DNA: TGTGCCAGTAGAGCGGGGGTAAACACCGGGGAGCTGTTTTTT.

This clonotype was observed a few times. This chain connects TRBV12-2 to TRBJ2-7; the table gives TRBD2 as D, unverified against the DNA. TRBV12-2 is deemed a pseudogene. The CDR3 spans 17 residues. The CDR3 protein is CASRLLPGLGDSYEQYF. The CDR3, as DNA: TGTGCAAGTCGCTTACTACCGGGACTAGGGGACTCCTACGAGCAGTACTTC.

The J gene is TRBJ2-7, the V gene TRBV4-2; TRBD2 might be the D (5 bases). The germline V gene encodes CDR1 LGHNA and CDR2 YNFKEQ. Between the trimmed V and J ends, which lost 2 bases and 0 bases, there was a span of 8 bases. The CDR3 has 14 amino acids. The CDR3 sequence: CASSQPDYSYEQYF. CDR3 nucleotides: TGTGCCAGCAGCCAACCCGACTACTCCTACGAGCAGTACTTC.

This clonotype was recorded once. The chain joins TRBV7-9 to TRBJ1-4; D is perhaps TRBD1 (6 bases). The CDR3 covers 14 residues. Germline V gene lookup returns CDR1 SEHNR and CDR2 FQNEAQ (reference sequence). With 4 bases removed from V and 10 bases from J, the gap between germline ends came to 16 bases. CDR3 sequence reads: CASSSNRESGKLFF. The CDR3 DNA sequence: TGTGCCAGCAGCTCGAACAGGGAGTCGGGAAAACTGTTTTTT.

The chain carries TRBV6-1 and TRBJ1-1; tentatively, D is TRBD1 (5 bases). CDR3 size: 16 residues. Germline CDR1 MNHNS, CDR2 SASEGT. Trimming removed 0 bases from V and 4 bases from J, with 15 bases in between. This chain's CDR3 is CASSEARGRGGTEAFF. In DNA form, the CDR3 reads TGTGCCAGCAGTGAAGCGAGGGGAAGGGGAGGCACTGAAGCTTTCTTT.

The chain combines TRBV20-1 with TRBJ2-1; 11 positions match TRBD2. V gave up 1 base and J gave up 7 bases; unmatched junction bases: 6. The CDR3 contains 15 residues. The germline gives CDR1 DFQATT, CDR2 SNEGSKA (reference sequence). The CDR3 sequence is CSARVLAGVLNEQFF. In nucleotides, the CDR3 is TGCAGTGCTAGAGTACTAGCGGGAGTTTTAAATGAGCAGTTCTTC.

V usage is TRBV28 and J usage is TRBJ2-2; weak D call: TRBD1 (5 bases). The CDR3 consists of 15 residues. The V end was cut by 2 bases, the J end by 0 bases, with 7 bases between. Per the germline V gene, CDR1 is MDHEN and CDR2 is SYDVKM. CDR3 protein: CASSLQGTNTGELFF. CDR3 DNA: TGTGCCAGCAGTTTACAGGGTACGAACACCGGGGAGCTGTTTTTT.

The rearrangement links TRBV5-1 to TRBJ2-7; TRBD2 matches at 10 bases. Germline lookup yields CDR1 SGHRS and CDR2 YFSETQ. Trimming took 1 base from V and 5 from J; bases not matched to a gene: 6. The CDR3 sequence is 15 residues long. CDR3 region: CASSLMASGSNEQYF. The CDR3 DNA sequence: TGCGCCAGCAGCTTGATGGCTAGCGGGAGCAACGAGCAGTACTTC.

This clonotype was observed a handful of times. The CDR3 is CASSRWASGTDTQYF. In nucleotides, the CDR3 is TGTGCCAGCAGCCGCTGGGCGAGCGGCACAGATACGCAGTATTTT. The chain couples TRBV7-2 to TRBJ2-3; D is unclear. This CDR3 is built from 15 residues. The V and J ends lost 5 bases and 1 base respectively, with 13 bases between them. Germline CDR1 reads SGHTA; CDR2 reads FQGNSA. Combining the CDR3 with reference TRBV7-2 and TRBJ2-3 gives the whole variable domain GAGVSQSPSNKVTEKGKDVELRCDPISGHTALYWYRQSLGQGLEFLIYFQGNSAPDKSGLPSDRFSAERTGGSVSTLTIQRTQQEDSAVYLCASSRWASGTDTQYFGPGTRLTVL.

This clonotype is termed medium-sized. The genes are TRBV19 and TRBJ2-7; D gene unclear. Germline V gives CDR1 LNHDA, CDR2 SQIVND (reference sequence). CDR3 length: 12 amino acids. Deletions cut 1 base from V and 6 bases from J, with 7 bases between. This CDR3 reads CASSIVKSEQYF. The CDR3 DNA reads TGTGCCAGTAGTATAGTGAAGTCCGAGCAGTACTTC.

This clonotype is labeled as medium-sized. This chain connects TRBV6-1 to TRBJ1-6, with D unclear. The CDR3 runs 13 residues. Between the trimmed V and J ends, which lost 7 bases and 8 bases, there was a span of 12 bases. Germline CDR1 is MNHNS and CDR2 is SASEGT. In DNA, the CDR3 is TGTGCCAGCACGAGGCGCCCTGATTCACCCCTCCACTTT. This translates into CASTRRPDSPLHF.

The V call is TRBV20-1, the J call TRBJ2-1; no reliable D call. Germline V gene lookup returns CDR1 DFQATT and CDR2 SNEGSKA (reference sequence). V gave up 6 bases and J gave up 2 bases, with 8 bases separating them. The CDR3 extends over 12 amino acids. CDR3 nucleotides: TGCAGTGCCAGACCGACCTACAATGAGCAGTTCTTC. Its translation: CSARPTYNEQFF.

The gene calls are TRBV5-1 and TRBJ1-1; no clear D. The CDR3 extends over 16 amino acids. The V gene's germline CDR1 is SGHRS and CDR2 YFSETQ. The V end lost 4 bases, the J end lost 1 base, and 17 bases lay between the germline ends. CDR3 in DNA: TGCGCCAGCAGCGCGGTTCCTTGGGAGCCGAACACTGAAGCTTTCTTT. Residues: CASSAVPWEPNTEAFF.

Of note for this clonotype: One junction end disagrees with the germline gene, perhaps due to a read error. The gene calls are TRBV20-1 and TRBJ2-5; 10 bases map to TRBD2. There are 17 residues in the CDR3. Germline values: CDR1 DFQATT, CDR2 SNEGSKA (reference sequence). CDR3 nucleotide sequence: TGCAGTGCTGGAGAGGCGGGGCTAGCGGGAGTAAGAGAGACCCAGTACTTC. It yields the protein CSAGEAGLAGVRETQYF.